What follows describes a single T cell receptor (beta chain). This clone was seen more than once but under ten times. Its antigen has not been determined. Within one base of it there is no much larger clone, and no base qualities were kept. The data were taken from a study of blood T cell repertoires in COVID-19 (dated by TCRdb to 2018 to 2020). Study-level background: Collaborator samples came from the United States, Italy and Spain and covered acute and convalescent phases of COVID-19. The material from the prospective study consisted of cDNA or gDNA derived from T cells, B-cell-depleted T cells, or PBMCs. Samples came from the ongoing ImmuneRACE study (first 160 participants) plus 1,254 subjects from 6 global collaborators. Deeply sampled blood TCRbeta repertoires from subjects exposed to, actively infected with, or recovered from COVID-19 were included in the dataset. Where HLA class I and class II types were available, the types were taken from metadata supplied by the sample provider, not from assay-based typing. The repertoires were made available in a free public database intended to serve as a resource for research on the immune response to SARS-CoV-2. Sample metadata almost always included a de-identified subject ID, COVID-19 status, age in years and sex.

Collaborating institutions collected whole blood in K2EDTA tubes following their own protocols. For TCRbeta analysis, collaborators shipped samples in one of three forms: frozen whole blood, isolated PBMCs, or DNA extracted from either of those sample types. The paper as a whole reports these results and caveats: Clinical and demographic metadata were provided uncurated, with the amount varying by source and participant.

TCRbeta CDR3 regions were amplified from genomic DNA using the immunoSEQ Assay, a bias-controlled multiplex PCR. Regarding the original processing steps: The number of nucleated cells in each sample was estimated by amplification of reference gene primers within the assay. To quantify the absolute abundance of each unique TCRbeta CDR3 rearrangement, sequence reads were collapsed and filtered. For each sample, productive Simpson clonality was calculated as the square root of Simpson's diversity index across productive rearrangements. As stored in TCRdb, this immuneACCESS dataset retains in-frame rearrangements with V and J assigned. A fraction of the clones does not appear; measured against another copy, unresolved V genes explain less than half of the discrepancy, and the remainder lacks a known reason. The V and J calls and clone size come from that table; D and trimming were worked out from the DNA. Counted in this sample were some 140,000 clones; around 87% of them appeared once. The ten largest clones add up to about 2% of the sample.

Taken from the germline V gene, the CDR1 and CDR2 loops are MNHNS and SASEGT. V ends up 0 bases short and J 3 bases short, with an unmatched junction base count of 2. The CDR3 spans 15 residues, from the cysteine through the phenylalanine. Only the CDR3 DNA is retained, 45 bases long and in frame from the first base. The sequenced material came from peripheral blood. The rearranged chain carries TRBV6-1 and TRBJ2-1, with 7 middle bases fitting TRBD2. This sequence was found in a man aged 65 to 85 with active COVID-19. The DNA is TGTGCCAGCAGTGAAGCGGGCGGGAGCTACAATGAGCAGTTCTTC. The encoded protein is CASSEAGGSYNEQFF.